This TCR beta chain was recovered during a study of blood T cells in healthy people across ages. In the study overall: Per every two T cells, about one barcoded beta molecule was captured by template switching. General study results and limits: With naive T cell percentage, TCR beta diversity showed a strong correlation. TCR beta diversity per million T cells fell roughly linearly with age.

V was shortened by 0 bases and J by 2 bases, with 8 bases between the two germline ends. The CDR3 has 14 amino acids. Germline V lookup: CDR1 SGHTA, CDR2 FQGNSA. Details on this clonotype: Its target is not known.

Healthy Russian Caucasian donors spanned ages about 6 to 100 years. Through a sample-barcoded 5' primer and a J-beta primer mix, a second PCR was run for roughly 6 to 11 cycles. TCRdb re-derived calls from the 5' RACE reads in MiXCR, one entry per CDR3 protein. The table has approximately 400,000 distinct CDR3 sequences, roughly half seen once. The rearrangement joins TRBV7-2 to TRBJ2-7; D gene unclear. This receptor was obtained from a man aged 60-69 years in good health. Specimen: blood. The CDR3 sequence: CASSLAGPAYEQYF. As DNA, the CDR3 is TGTGCCAGCAGCTTAGCCGGGCCGGCCTACGAGCAGTACTTC.